A single sample is the source of the 7 T cell receptor beta chains below, sequenced in a study of T cells in Graves' hyperthyroidism and ophthalmopathy. There were TCR beta CDR3 regions amplified from RNA transcripts. Primed by the HTBI set, a first-round RT-PCR was run on the TCR CDR3. TCRdb reanalysed the multiplex PCR reads using MiXCR and keeps one entry per CDR3 protein. Found here are approximately 510,000 distinct CDR3 sequences, about 46% of them singletons; the top ten hold 35% to 50%. The sequenced sample consisted of peripheral blood or thyroid tissue (not recorded which). The source of these receptors is an adult woman with Graves' disease, either hyperthyroidism or ophthalmopathy (not recorded which).

This clonotype was seen only a few times. This rearrangement joins TRBV29-1 to TRBJ2-5; no clear D gene. Germline CDR1 reads SQVTM; CDR2 reads ANQGSEA. The V gene lost 4 bases and the J gene lost 1 base, with 13 bases spanning the gap. CDR3 size: 14 residues. The CDR3 nucleotides read TGCAGCGTTGTTTTACAGATTCGCCAAGAGACCCAGTACTTC. Translating it yields CSVVLQIRQETQYF. The variable domain in full, with the rest retrieved from reference TRBV29-1 and TRBJ2-5, is SAVISQKPSRDICQRGTSLTIQCQVDSQVTMMFWYRQQPGQSLTLIATANQGSEATYESGFVIDKFPISRPNLTFSTLTVSNMSPEDSSIYLCSVVLQIRQETQYFGPGTRLLVL.

About this clonotype: A much larger clone sits a single nucleotide away, making a read error possible. V is TRBV20-1 and J is TRBJ2-7; D call uncertain. This CDR3 spans 13 amino acids. Germline V gene data show CDR1 as DFQATT and CDR2 as SNEGSKA (reference sequence). Trimming took 1 base from V and 5 from J, leaving 12 bases between them. CDR3 in amino acids: CSARVPVQDEQYF. The CDR3 bases are TGCAGTGCTAGAGTTCCTGTCCAGGACGAGCAGTACTTC.

This clonotype was recorded at least ten times. The genes are TRBV14 and TRBJ1-5, with D possibly matching TRBD1 (6 bases). The V end lost 3 bases, the J end lost 11 bases, and 11 bases lay between the germline ends. There are 12 residues in the CDR3. Germline assignment: CDR1 SGHDN and CDR2 FVKESK. The CDR3 region has the DNA TGTGCCAGCAGCCAGGGGGGCGGCACCCAGCATTTT. Translated, it gives CASSQGGGTQHF.

In this sample, this clonotype turned up many times. Germline is not matched at one junction end, which may reflect a read error. The chain is built from TRBV20-1 and TRBJ1-5; no clear D. This CDR3 contains 13 residues. Germline V gene sequence: CDR1 DFQATT, CDR2 SNEGSKA (reference sequence). CDR3 nucleotide sequence: TGCAGTGCTAGAGTGACAAGCAGTCAGCCCCAGCATTTT. Protein sequence: CSARVTSSQPQHF.

This clonotype was detected ten times or more. The rearrangement joins TRBV20-1 to TRBJ1-2; possible D gene TRBD1, 6 bases. CDR3 length: 12 amino acids. The V gene lost 1 base and the J gene lost 6 bases, with 9 bases spanning the gap. Germline V gives CDR1 DFQATT, CDR2 SNEGSKA (reference sequence). The CDR3 is CSARGTDDGYTF. CDR3 bases: TGCAGTGCTAGAGGGACAGACGATGGCTACACCTTC.

Concerning this clonotype: Since a much larger clone is just one base distant, this may be a read error. This sequence joins TRBV2 and TRBJ1-1, with D possibly being TRBD1 (6 bases). Looked up from germline, CDR1 is SNHLY and CDR2 is FYNNEI. There are 14 residues in the CDR3. The CDR3 sequence is CTSSLSRGAGEAFF. DNA of the CDR3: TGTACCAGCAGTCTCTCTCGGGGGGCCGGTGAAGCTTTCTTT.

This clonotype was seen many times. The gene calls are TRBV13 and TRBJ1-5; 10 nucleotides line up with TRBD1. Trimming at V came to 0 bases and at J to 7 bases, leaving 3 bases not matched to a gene. Germline V gives CDR1 PRHDT, CDR2 FYEKMQ (reference sequence). The CDR3 has 15 amino acids. CDR3 DNA sequence: TGTGCCAGCAGCTTAGGCGGACAGGGGGTCCAGCCCCAGCATTTT. Amino acid sequence: CASSLGGQGVQPQHF.